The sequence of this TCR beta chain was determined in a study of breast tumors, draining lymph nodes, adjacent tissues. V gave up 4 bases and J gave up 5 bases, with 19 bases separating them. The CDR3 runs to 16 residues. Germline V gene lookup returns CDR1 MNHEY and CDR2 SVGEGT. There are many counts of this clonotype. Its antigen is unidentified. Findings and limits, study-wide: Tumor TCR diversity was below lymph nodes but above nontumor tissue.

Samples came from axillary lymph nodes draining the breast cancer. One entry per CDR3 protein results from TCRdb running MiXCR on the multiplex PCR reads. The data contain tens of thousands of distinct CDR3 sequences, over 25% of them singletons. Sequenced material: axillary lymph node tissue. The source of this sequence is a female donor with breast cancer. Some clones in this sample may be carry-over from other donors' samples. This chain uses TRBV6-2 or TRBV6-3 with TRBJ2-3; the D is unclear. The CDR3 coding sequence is TGTGCCAGCAGTTCTCGACGGATCATAATGGGAGATACGCAGTATTTT. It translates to CASSSRRIIMGDTQYF.